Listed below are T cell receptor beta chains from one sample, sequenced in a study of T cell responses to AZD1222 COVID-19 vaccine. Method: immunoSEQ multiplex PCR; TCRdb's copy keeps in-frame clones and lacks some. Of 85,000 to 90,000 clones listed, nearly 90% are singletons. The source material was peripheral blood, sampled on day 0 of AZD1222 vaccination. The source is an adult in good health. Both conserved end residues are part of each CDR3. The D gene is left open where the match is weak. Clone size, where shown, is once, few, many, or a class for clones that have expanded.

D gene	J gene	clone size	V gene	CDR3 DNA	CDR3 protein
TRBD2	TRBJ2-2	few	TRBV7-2	TGTGCCAGCAGCTTAGGCGTACGCGGGGGAGGGTCCGGGGAGCTGTTTTTT	CASSLGVRGGGSGELFF
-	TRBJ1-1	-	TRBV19	TGTGCCAGTAGTAGCAGGGAATATGTAGGTACTGAAGCTTTCTTT	CASSSREYVGTEAFF
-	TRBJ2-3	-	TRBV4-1	TGCGCCAGCAGCCAAGACGAGGGTACAGATACGCAGTATTTT	CASSQDEGTDTQYF
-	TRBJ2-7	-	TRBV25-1	TGTGCCAGCAGTGCGGACGGCTCCTACGAGCAGTACTTC	CASSADGSYEQYF
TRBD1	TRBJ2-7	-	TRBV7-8	TGTGCCAGCAGCACCGGACAGGGGCCCTACGAGCAGTACTTC	CASSTGQGPYEQYF
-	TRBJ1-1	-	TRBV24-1	TGTGCCACCAGTGATTCAGGGGCGAACACTGAAGCTTTCTTT	CATSDSGANTEAFF
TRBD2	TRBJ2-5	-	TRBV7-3	TGTGCCAGCAGCTCCGGGACTAGCGAAGAGACCCAGTACTTC	CASSSGTSEETQYF
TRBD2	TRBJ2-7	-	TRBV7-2	TGTGCCAGCAGCTTACGGGGGGTTCGGGCTAGCGTGGCCTACGAGCAGTACTTC	CASSLRGVRASVAYEQYF
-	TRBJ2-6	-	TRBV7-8	TGTGCCAGCAGCTTATACCCAGGGGTATCTGGGGCCAACGTCCTGACTTTC	CASSLYPGVSGANVLTF
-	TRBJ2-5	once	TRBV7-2	TGTGCCAGCAGCTTATTGGGTGGTGGTACAGCGAGTGAGACCCAGTACTTC	CASSLLGGGTASETQYF
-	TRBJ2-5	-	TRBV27	TGTGCCAGCAGCAGCACAGGGGGGGTGGAGACCCAGTACTTC	CASSSTGGVETQYF
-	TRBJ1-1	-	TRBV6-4	TGTGCCAGCAGTGAACAGGGGAACACTGAAGCTTTCTTT	CASSEQGNTEAFF
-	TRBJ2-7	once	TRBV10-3	TGTGCCATCAAAACCGATCTCGAGAGACCCTACGAGCAGTACTTC	CAIKTDLERPYEQYF
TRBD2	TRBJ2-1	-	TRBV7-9	TGTGCCAGCAGCTTAGGCCCCAGCGGGAGCTCCTACAATGAGCAGTTCTTC	CASSLGPSGSSYNEQFF
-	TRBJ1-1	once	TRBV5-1	TGCGCCAGCAGTCGACGACAGAGAGAGTTGAACACTGAAGCTTTCTTT	CASSRRQRELNTEAFF
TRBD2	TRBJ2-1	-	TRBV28	TGTGCCAGCAGCCCGATCGGACTAGCGGGAATGAATGAGCAGTTCTTC	CASSPIGLAGMNEQFF